This record looks at one T cell receptor beta chain sequence and its context. V was clipped by 5 bases and J by 5 bases, with 12 bases between them. CDR1 and CDR2 (germline): MNHEY, SVGEGT. The CDR3 extends over 13 amino acids. As originally analysed: Reference gene primer amplification yielded estimated nucleated cell counts. Data came from immunoSEQ multiplex PCR; TCRdb stores just in-frame clones and leaves some out. V and J calls and clone size are those listed in that table; D and trimming were worked out from the DNA. Of 40,000 to 55,000 clones listed, approximately 88% were seen once; the top ten hold more than 2%. The sample is drawn from a study of blood T cell repertoires in COVID-19. About the study: COVID-19 samples from acute and convalescent phases originated in the United States, Italy and Spain. In each case, the material was cDNA or gDNA derived from T cells, B-cell-depleted T cells, or PBMCs.

This sequence joins TRBV6-2 or TRBV6-3 and TRBJ1-2; D not certain. The receptor was derived from a human donor in a cohort sampled during active COVID-19. Sequencing was performed on peripheral blood. Here the CDR3 reads CASSLQEPYGYTF. The CDR3 DNA reads as TGTGCCAGCAGTCTCCAGGAACCTTATGGCTACACCTTC.